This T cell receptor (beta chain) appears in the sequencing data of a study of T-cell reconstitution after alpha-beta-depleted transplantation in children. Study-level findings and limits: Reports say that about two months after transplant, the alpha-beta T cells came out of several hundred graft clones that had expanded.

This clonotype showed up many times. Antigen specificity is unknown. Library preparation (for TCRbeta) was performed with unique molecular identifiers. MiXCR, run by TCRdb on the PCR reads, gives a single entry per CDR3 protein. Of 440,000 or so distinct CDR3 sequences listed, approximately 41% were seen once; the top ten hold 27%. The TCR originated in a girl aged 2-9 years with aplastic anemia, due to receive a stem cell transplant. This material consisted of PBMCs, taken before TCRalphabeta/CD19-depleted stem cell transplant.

The CDR3 reads CASSLQGYTIYF. DNA of the CDR3: TGTGCCAGCAGTTTACAGGGTTACACCATATATTTT. V is TRBV12-3 or TRBV12-4 and J is TRBJ1-3, with D possibly TRBD1 on 5 matching bases. There are 12 residues in the CDR3. The V and J ends lost 2 bases and 8 bases respectively, with 7 bases between them.